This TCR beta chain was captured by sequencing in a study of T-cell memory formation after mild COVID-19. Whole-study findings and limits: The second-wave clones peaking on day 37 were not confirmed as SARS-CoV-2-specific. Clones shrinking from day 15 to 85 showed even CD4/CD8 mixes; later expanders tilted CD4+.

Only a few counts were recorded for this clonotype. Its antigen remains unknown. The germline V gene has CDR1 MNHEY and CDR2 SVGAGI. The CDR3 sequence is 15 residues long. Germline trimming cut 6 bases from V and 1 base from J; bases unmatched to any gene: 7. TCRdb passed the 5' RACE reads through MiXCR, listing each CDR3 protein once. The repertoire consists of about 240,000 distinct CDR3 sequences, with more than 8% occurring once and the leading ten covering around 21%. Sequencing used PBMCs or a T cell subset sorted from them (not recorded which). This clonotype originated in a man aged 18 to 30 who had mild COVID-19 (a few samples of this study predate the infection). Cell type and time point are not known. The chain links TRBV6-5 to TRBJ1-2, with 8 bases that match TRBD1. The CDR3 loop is CASRPGTGYNYGYTF. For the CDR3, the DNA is TGTGCCAGCAGGCCCGGGACAGGTTATAACTATGGCTACACCTTC.